A selection of T cell receptor beta chains follows, all from one sample in a study of Tregs in tolerant kidney transplant recipients. TCRdb's copy holds only in-frame clones and misses some; the assay was immunoSEQ multiplex PCR. The table includes about 59,000 clones, about 86% detected once. Input material: CD4+ T cells from blood. These receptor sequences come from a human donor in good health. Each CDR3 is given with its conserved first and last residue. A D gene is named only where the DNA matches it firmly. Clone size is stated in some rows and not others, as once, few, many or a class when expanded.

>TRBJ2-5|-|TRBV6-4|-
TGTGCCAGCAGCCAAAGGAGGTGTCGAGAGACCCAGTACTTC
CASSQRRCRETQYF
>TRBJ2-7|-|TRBV30|-
TGTGCCTGGAGGGGTTTACGCAAGGAGCAGTACTTC
CAWRGLRKEQYF
>TRBJ1-1|TRBD1|TRBV9|-
TGTGCCAGCAGCGTAACCGGGACAGGGCTGGTCCCTGAAGCTTTCTTT
CASSVTGTGLVPEAFF
>TRBJ1-2|-|TRBV30|-
TGTGCCTGGACCCGGGGCAGGGTAGGCCGGAGTGGCTACACCTTC
CAWTRGRVGRSGYTF
>TRBJ2-5|TRBD1|TRBV5-6|-
TGTGCCAGCAGCTTCCCACAACAGGGGGCGGAGACCCAGTACTTC
CASSFPQQGAETQYF
>TRBJ2-3|TRBD2|TRBV7-6|-
TGTGCCAGCAGCCGACTAGCGAAGGGGGGCACAGATACGCAGTATTTT
CASSRLAKGGTDTQYF
>TRBJ2-7|-|TRBV9|-
TGTGCCAGCAGCGTAGCGGGGACTCTCTACGAGCAGTACTTC
CASSVAGTLYEQYF
>TRBJ2-7|-|TRBV7-2|-
TGTGCCAGCAGCTTAGGTCCGGGGCTCTACGAGCAGTACTTC
CASSLGPGLYEQYF
>TRBJ2-3|-|TRBV5-1|-
TGCGCCAGCAGCCACGGGAATACAGGCGGCACAGATACGCAGTATTTT
CASSHGNTGGTDTQYF
>TRBJ2-5|-|TRBV5-1|-
TGCGCCAGCAGCTTGAGAGAGACCCAGTACTTC
CASSLRETQYF
>TRBJ1-5|TRBD1|TRBV18|-
TGTGCCAGCTCACCTAAGGGGGCAGCGGATCAGCCCCAGCATTTT
CASSPKGAADQPQHF
>TRBJ2-1|TRBD1|TRBV5-4|-
TGTGCCAGCAGCTTGGCCGCGGGACAGGGGGGTTACAATGAGCAGTTCTTC
CASSLAAGQGGYNEQFF
>TRBJ2-1|-|TRBV19|once
TGTGCCAGTAGTATAGCGGCCGGGGTCTCCTACAATGAGCAGTTCTTC
CASSIAAGVSYNEQFF
>TRBJ1-1|TRBD1|TRBV5-1|medium-sized
TGCGCCAGCAGCGCTACAGGGGGGAACACTGAAGCTTTCTTT
CASSATGGNTEAFF
>TRBJ2-2|-|TRBV4-3|-
TGCGCCAGCAGCCGAGTGGTAGGCGGGGAGCTGTTTTTT
CASSRVVGGELFF
>TRBJ2-3|-|TRBV6-8|-
TGTGCCAGCAGTTACTCGGGCTCCGGGGTGCCCGATACGCAGTATTTT
CASSYSGSGVPDTQYF
>TRBJ2-2|-|TRBV7-9|few
TGTGCCAGCACCCTACTCGTAGGGGCCGGGGAGCTGTTTTTT
CASTLLVGAGELFF
>TRBJ2-3|-|TRBV11-3|-
TGTGCCAGCAGGGGCTCTAGCACAGATACGCAGTATTTT
CASRGSSTDTQYF
>TRBJ1-5|-|TRBV11-2|medium-sized
TGTGCCAGCAGCACAGGGAATGTCAATCAGCCCCAGCATTTT
CASSTGNVNQPQHF
>TRBJ1-3|-|TRBV29-1|-
TGCAGCGTTGAATCTCGGAACACCATATATTTT
CSVESRNTIYF
>TRBJ1-2|TRBD1|TRBV11-2|few
TGTGCCAGCAGCCCAGGGGACAGGGACTATGGCTACACCTTC
CASSPGDRDYGYTF
>TRBJ1-1|-|TRBV6-1|-
TGTGCCAGCAGCCTACAGACGAACACTGAAGCTTTCTTT
CASSLQTNTEAFF
>TRBJ2-2|TRBD1|TRBV16|-
TGTGCCAGCAGCAGGGACAGGCTGAACACCGGGGAGCTGTTTTTT
CASSRDRLNTGELFF
>TRBJ1-1|-|TRBV6-1|-
TGTGCCAGCAATGGGGGGTCGGGCACTGAAGCTTTCTTT
CASNGGSGTEAFF
>TRBJ2-5|-|TRBV4-2|-
TGTGCCAGCAGCCAAGGAACTCTAGCGATAGGGCCCCAGTACTTC
CASSQGTLAIGPQYF
>TRBJ2-2|TRBD2|TRBV19|medium-sized
TGTGCCAGCAGGAGACAGGGAACTAGCGGGGCCACCGGGGAGCTGTTTTTT
CASRRQGTSGATGELFF
>TRBJ2-7|-|TRBV6-1|-
TGTGCCAGCAGTGAACTCAGGGGGGGCGAGCAGTACTTC
CASSELRGGEQYF
>TRBJ2-5|-|TRBV7-9|-
TGTGCCAGCAGCTTCCGAGGCCTAGGGACCCAGTACTTC
CASSFRGLGTQYF
>TRBJ2-1|TRBD2|TRBV19|-
TGTGCCAGTAGTATAGATCTCCTAGCGGGATACAATGAGCAGTTCTTC
CASSIDLLAGYNEQFF
>TRBJ1-4|-|TRBV6-5|once
TGTGCCAGCGCCGCCACCAATGAAAAACTGTTTTTT
CASAATNEKLFF
>TRBJ1-6|-|TRBV25-1|-
TGTGCCAGCAGTTCCCGCTGGGCCTATAATTCACCCCTCCACTTT
CASSSRWAYNSPLHF
>TRBJ2-7|-|TRBV19|-
TGTGCCAGTAGTATTGGCAGGGCGAACGAGCAGTACTTC
CASSIGRANEQYF
>TRBJ2-5|TRBD2|TRBV5-4|-
TGTGCCAGCAGCTTGGGGAGCGGGGGGGCAATTGAGACCCAGTACTTC
CASSLGSGGAIETQYF
>TRBJ2-2|-|TRBV7-2|-
TGTGCCAGCAGCTCGGACCCACGGGGTACCGGGGAGCTGTTTTTT
CASSSDPRGTGELFF
>TRBJ1-2|-|TRBV29-1|once
TGCAGCGTTGATGAATTTAGCTATGGCTACACCTTC
CSVDEFSYGYTF
>TRBJ2-1|-|TRBV14|-
TGTGCCAGTAGCGAGTTGAGGGAGTATCGAAATGAGCAGTTCTTC
CASSELREYRNEQFF
>TRBJ2-7|-|TRBV5-1|-
TGCGCCAGCCGTCGGGACAGCGGGTGGAAGTACTTC
CASRRDSGWKYF
>TRBJ2-3|-|TRBV5-1|-
TGCGCCAGCAGCTTGGGCGGACCCACAGATACGCAGTATTTT
CASSLGGPTDTQYF
>TRBJ2-1|-|TRBV7-3|-
TGTGCCAGCAGCCGTCGGGCAGGGCAGGGTGAGCAGTTCTTC
CASSRRAGQGEQFF
>TRBJ1-5|-|TRBV19|medium-sized
TGTGCCAGTAGTATAGAGACAGGCACCAGCAATCAGCCCCAGCATTTT
CASSIETGTSNQPQHF
>TRBJ1-2|-|TRBV4-3|-
TGCGCCAGCAGCCAAGTTGAGGGCAATTATGGCTACACCTTC
CASSQVEGNYGYTF
>TRBJ2-1|-|TRBV11-3|few
TGTGCCAGCAGCCCCTTTCGGGGAAGCTCCTACAATGAGCAGTTCTTC
CASSPFRGSSYNEQFF
>TRBJ2-1|-|TRBV7-2|-
TGTGCCAGCAGCCTGACGCTAGCCCACAATGAGCAGTTCTTC
CASSLTLAHNEQFF
>TRBJ1-2|-|TRBV19|-
TGTGCCAGTAGTTCCAAGGGGCAGAGAAGGTCTGGCTACACCTTC
CASSSKGQRRSGYTF
>TRBJ1-2|-|TRBV30|-
TGTGCCTGGAATGGGGGAGGCTACACCTTC
CAWNGGGYTF
>TRBJ1-2|-|TRBV4-1|-
TGCGCCAGCAGCCGAAACATTGGGACGGATTATGGCTACACCTTC
CASSRNIGTDYGYTF
>TRBJ2-7|-|TRBV7-2|-
TGTGCCAGCAGCTTGGGGCGGCTTTCTGAGCAGTACTTC
CASSLGRLSEQYF
>TRBJ1-2|TRBD1|TRBV4-3|-
TGCGCCAGCAGCCTTTTAGGACAGGTTGAATATGGCTACACCTTC
CASSLLGQVEYGYTF
>TRBJ1-2|-|TRBV29-1|once
TGCAGCGTTGACCATTATGGCTACACCTTC
CSVDHYGYTF
>TRBJ2-3|TRBD2|TRBV10-3|once
TGTGCCACCTCTTTGGGCGGGAGTAGCACAGATACGCAGTATTTT
CATSLGGSSTDTQYF
>TRBJ1-2|TRBD1|TRBV7-2|-
TGTGCCAGCAGCTTAGGCCCGACAGGGGGCTCCTATGGCTACACCTTC
CASSLGPTGGSYGYTF
>TRBJ1-5|-|TRBV4-3|-
TGCGCCAGCAGCCCCTTCCACAGGGTGGGTCAGCCCCAGCATTTT
CASSPFHRVGQPQHF
>TRBJ2-5|TRBD2|TRBV11-2|-
TGTGCCAGCAGCTTAGCGGGACTAGTCTTGGAGACCCAGTACTTC
CASSLAGLVLETQYF
>TRBJ2-5|TRBD1|TRBV4-2|-
TGTGCCAGCAGCCAAGATCGGGACAGCGTACAAGAGACCCAGTACTTC
CASSQDRDSVQETQYF
>TRBJ2-7|TRBD1|TRBV5-1|-
TGCGCCAGCAGCCTGGCCGGGACAGCATACTCCTACGAGCAGTACTTC
CASSLAGTAYSYEQYF
>TRBJ1-2|-|TRBV27|-
TGTGCCAGCAGTTTCACCGGGACGGGGGGCTATGGCTACACCTTC
CASSFTGTGGYGYTF
>TRBJ2-7|-|TRBV5-6|-
TGTGCCAGCAGCTTGTCTCTAGCCGACCCCTGGGAGCAGTACTTC
CASSLSLADPWEQYF